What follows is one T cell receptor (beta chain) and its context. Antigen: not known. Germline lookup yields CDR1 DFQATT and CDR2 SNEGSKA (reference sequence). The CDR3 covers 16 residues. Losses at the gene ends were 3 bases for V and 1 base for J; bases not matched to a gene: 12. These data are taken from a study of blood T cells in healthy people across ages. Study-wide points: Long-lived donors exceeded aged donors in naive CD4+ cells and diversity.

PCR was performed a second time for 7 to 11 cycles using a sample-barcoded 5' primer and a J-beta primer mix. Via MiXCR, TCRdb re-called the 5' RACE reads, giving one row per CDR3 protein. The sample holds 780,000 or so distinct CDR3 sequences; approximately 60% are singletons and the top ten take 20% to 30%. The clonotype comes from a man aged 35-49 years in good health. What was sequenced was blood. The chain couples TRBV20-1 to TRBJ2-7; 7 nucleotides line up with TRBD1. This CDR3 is CSARAPGQLLSYEQYF. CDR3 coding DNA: TGCAGTGCTAGGGCGCCGGGACAGCTTCTTTCCTACGAGCAGTACTTC.